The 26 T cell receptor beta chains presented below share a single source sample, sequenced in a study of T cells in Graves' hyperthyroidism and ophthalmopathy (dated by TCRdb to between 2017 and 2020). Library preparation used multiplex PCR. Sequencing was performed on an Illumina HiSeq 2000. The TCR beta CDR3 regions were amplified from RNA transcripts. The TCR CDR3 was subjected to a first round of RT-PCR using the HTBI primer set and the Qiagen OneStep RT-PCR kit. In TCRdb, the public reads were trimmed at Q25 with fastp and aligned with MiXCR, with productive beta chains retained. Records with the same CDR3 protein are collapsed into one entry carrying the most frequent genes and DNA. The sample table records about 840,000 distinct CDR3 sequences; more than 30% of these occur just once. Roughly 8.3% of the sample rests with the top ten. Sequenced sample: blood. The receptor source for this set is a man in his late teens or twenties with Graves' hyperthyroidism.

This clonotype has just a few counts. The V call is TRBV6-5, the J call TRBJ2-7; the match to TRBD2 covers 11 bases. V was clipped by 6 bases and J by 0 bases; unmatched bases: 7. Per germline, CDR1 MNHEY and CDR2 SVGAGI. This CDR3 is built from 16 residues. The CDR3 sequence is CASRFSSGGSSYEQYF. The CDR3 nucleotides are TGTGCCAGCAGATTCTCTAGCGGGGGGAGCTCCTACGAGCAGTACTTC.

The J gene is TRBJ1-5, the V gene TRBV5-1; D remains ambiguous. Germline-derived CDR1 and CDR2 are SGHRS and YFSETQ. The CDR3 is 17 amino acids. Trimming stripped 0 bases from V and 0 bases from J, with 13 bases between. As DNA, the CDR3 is TGCGCCAGCAGCTTGGAACCGGACGGAGATAGCAATCAGCCCCAGCATTTT. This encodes CASSLEPDGDSNQPQHF.

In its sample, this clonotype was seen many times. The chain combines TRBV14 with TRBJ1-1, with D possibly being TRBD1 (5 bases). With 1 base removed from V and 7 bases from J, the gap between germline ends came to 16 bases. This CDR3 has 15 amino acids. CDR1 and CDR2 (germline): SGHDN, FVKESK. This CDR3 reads CASSQVGLGLSEAFF. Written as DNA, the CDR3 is TGTGCCAGCAGCCAAGTGGGACTCGGATTGAGTGAAGCTTTCTTT.

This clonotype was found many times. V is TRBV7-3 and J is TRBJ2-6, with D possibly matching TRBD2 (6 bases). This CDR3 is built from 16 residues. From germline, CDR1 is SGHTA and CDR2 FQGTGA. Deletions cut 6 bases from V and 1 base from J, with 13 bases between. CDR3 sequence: CASREGRTSGANVLTF. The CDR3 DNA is TGTGCCAGCAGGGAAGGGAGGACTTCTGGGGCCAACGTCCTGACTTTC.

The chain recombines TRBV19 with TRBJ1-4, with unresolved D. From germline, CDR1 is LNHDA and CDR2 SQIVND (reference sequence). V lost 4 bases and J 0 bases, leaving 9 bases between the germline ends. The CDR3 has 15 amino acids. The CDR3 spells CASSNQSSTNEKLFF. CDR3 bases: TGTGCCAGTAGTAACCAGAGTTCAACTAATGAAAAACTGTTTTTT. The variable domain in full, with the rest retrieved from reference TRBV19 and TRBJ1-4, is DGGITQSPKYLFRKEGQNVTLSCEQNLNHDAMYWYRQDPGQGLRLIYYSQIVNDFQKGDIAEGYSVSREKKESFPLTVTSAQKNPTAFYLCASSNQSSTNEKLFFGSGTQLSVL.

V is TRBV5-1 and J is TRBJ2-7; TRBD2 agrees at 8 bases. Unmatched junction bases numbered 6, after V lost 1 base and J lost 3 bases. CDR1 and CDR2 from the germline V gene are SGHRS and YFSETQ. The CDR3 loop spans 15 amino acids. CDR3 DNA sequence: TGCGCCAGCAGCTTGCAGGTAGCGGGGCACTACGAGCAGTACTTC. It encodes CASSLQVAGHYEQYF.

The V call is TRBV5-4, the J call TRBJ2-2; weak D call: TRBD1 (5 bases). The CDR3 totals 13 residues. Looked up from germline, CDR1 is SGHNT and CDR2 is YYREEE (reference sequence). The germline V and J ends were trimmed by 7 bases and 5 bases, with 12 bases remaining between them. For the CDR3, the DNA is TGTGCCAGCCTGGGGCAGGAGACCGGGGAGCTGTTTTTT. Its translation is CASLGQETGELFF.

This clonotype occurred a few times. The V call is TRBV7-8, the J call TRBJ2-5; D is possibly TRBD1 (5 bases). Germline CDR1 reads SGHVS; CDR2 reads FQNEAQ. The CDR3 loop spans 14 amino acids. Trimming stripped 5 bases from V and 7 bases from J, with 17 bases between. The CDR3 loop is CASSPLGPRGTQYF. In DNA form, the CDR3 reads TGTGCCAGCAGCCCCCTGGGTCCAAGGGGGACCCAGTACTTC.

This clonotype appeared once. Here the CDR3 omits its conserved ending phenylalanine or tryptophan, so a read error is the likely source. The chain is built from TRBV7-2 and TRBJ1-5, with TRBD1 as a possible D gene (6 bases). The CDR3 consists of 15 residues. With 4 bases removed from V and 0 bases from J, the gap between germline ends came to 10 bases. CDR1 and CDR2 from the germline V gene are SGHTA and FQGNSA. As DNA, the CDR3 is TGTGCCAGCAGCTACTGGACAGATAGCAATCAGCCCCAGCATCTT. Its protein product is CASSYWTDSNQPQHL.

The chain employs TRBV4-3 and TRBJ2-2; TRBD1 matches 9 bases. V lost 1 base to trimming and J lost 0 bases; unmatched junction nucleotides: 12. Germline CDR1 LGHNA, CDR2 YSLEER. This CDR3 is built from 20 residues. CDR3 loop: CASSQVPGQGSGSNTGELFF. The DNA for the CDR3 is TGCGCCAGCAGCCAAGTACCGGGACAGGGCTCAGGTTCGAACACCGGGGAGCTGTTTTTT.

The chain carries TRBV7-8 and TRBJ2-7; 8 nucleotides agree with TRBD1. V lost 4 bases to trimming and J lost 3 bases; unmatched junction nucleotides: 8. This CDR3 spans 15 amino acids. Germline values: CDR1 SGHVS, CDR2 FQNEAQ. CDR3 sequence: CASSYFPGQGYEQYF. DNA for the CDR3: TGTGCCAGCAGCTACTTTCCAGGACAGGGCTACGAGCAGTACTTC.

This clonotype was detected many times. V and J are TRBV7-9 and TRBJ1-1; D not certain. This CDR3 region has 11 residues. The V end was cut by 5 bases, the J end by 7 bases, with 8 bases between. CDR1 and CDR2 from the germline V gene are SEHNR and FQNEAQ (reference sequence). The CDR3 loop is CASSQRVEAFF. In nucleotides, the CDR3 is TGTGCCAGCAGCCAAAGGGTTGAAGCTTTCTTT.

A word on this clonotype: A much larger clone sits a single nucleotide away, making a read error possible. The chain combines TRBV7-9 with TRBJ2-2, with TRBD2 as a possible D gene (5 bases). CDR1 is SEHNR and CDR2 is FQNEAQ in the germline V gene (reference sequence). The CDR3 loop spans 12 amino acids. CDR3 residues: CASSSYHGEPFF. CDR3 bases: TGTGCCAGCAGCTCATACCACGGGGAGCCGTTTTTT.

CDR3 protein: CASSLGWTDVNSPLHF. The CDR3 DNA reads as TGCGCCAGCAGCTTGGGCTGGACGGACGTCAATTCACCCCTCCACTTT. The chain recombines TRBV5-1 with TRBJ1-6; D is uncertain. CDR1 is SGHRS, CDR2 YFSETQ, per germline. There are 16 residues in the CDR3. Trimming shortened V by 0 bases and J by 7 bases, and 14 bases separated the two germline ends.

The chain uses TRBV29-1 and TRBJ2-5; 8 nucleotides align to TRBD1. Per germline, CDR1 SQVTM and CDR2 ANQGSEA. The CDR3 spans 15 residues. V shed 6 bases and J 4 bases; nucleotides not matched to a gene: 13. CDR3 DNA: TGCAGCGTCGACAAACCCCCGGGACAGGCAGAGACCCAGTACTTC. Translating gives CSVDKPPGQAETQYF.

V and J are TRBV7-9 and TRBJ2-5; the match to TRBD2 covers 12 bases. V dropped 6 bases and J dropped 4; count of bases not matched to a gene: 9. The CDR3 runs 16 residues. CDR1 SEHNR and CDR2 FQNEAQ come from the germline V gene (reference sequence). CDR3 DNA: TGTGCCAGCAGTTCTGCCCCGGGACTAGCGGGAGAGACCCAGTACTTC. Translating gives CASSSAPGLAGETQYF.

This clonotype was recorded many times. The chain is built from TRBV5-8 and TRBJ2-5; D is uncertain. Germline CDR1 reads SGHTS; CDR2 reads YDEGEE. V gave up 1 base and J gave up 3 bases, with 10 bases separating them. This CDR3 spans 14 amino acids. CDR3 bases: TGTGCCAGCAGCTTGTCCCACAGAGAAGAGACCCAGTACTTC. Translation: CASSLSHREETQYF.

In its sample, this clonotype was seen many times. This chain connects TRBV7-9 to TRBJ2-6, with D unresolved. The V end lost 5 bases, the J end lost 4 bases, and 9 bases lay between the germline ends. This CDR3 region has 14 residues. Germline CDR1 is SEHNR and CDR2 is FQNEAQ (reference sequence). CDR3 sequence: CASSALLGANVLTF. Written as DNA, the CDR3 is TGTGCCAGCAGCGCCCTATTAGGGGCCAACGTCCTGACTTTC.

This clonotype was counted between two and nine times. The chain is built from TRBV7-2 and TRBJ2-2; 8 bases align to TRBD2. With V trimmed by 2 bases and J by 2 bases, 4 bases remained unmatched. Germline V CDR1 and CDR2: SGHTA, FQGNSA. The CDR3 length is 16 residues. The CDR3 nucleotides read TGTGCCAGCAGCTTATTCGGACTAGCTAACACCGGGGAGCTGTTTTTT. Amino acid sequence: CASSLFGLANTGELFF.

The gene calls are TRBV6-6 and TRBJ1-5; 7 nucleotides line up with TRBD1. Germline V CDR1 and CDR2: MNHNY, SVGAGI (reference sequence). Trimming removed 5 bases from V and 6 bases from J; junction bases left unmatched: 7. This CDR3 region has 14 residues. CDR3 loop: CASSDTGVSQPQHF. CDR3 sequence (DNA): TGTGCCAGCAGTGATACAGGGGTGAGTCAGCCCCAGCATTTT.

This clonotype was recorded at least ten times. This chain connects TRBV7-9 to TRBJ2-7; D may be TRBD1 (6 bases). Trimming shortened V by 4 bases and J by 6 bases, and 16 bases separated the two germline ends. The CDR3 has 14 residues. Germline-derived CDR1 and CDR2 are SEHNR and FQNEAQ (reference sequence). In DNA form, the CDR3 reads TGTGCCAGCAGCTCGACCTCGGGACAACGCGAGCAGTACTTC. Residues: CASSSTSGQREQYF. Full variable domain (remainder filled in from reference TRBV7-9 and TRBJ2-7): DTGVSQNPRHKITKRGQNVTFRCDPISEHNRLYWYRQTLGQGPEFLTYFQNEAQLEKSRLLSDRFSAERPKGSFSTLEIQRTEQGDSAMYLCASSSTSGQREQYFGPGTRLTVT.

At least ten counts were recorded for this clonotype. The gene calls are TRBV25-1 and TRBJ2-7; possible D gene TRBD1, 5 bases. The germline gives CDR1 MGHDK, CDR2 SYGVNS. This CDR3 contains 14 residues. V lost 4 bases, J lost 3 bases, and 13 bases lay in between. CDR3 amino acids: CASSADGQGYEQYF. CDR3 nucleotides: TGTGCCAGCAGTGCGGATGGGCAGGGCTACGAGCAGTACTTC.

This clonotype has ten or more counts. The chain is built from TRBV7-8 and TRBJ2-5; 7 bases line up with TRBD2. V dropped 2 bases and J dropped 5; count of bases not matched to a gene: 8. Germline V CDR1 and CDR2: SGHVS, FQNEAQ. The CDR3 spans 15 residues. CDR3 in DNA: TGTGCCAGCAGCTTAAGACTAGCTTCCCAGGAGACCCAGTACTTC. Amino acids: CASSLRLASQETQYF.

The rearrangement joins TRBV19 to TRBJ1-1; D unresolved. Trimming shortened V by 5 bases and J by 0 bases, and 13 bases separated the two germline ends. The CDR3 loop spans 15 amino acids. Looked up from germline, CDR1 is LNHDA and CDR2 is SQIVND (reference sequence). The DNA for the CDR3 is TGTGCCAGTAGTGCCCGCCGTCTAATGAACACTGAAGCTTTCTTT. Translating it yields CASSARRLMNTEAFF.

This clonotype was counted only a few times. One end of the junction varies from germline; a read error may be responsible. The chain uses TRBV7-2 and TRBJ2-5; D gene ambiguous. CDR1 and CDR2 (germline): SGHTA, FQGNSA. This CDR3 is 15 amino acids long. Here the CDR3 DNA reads TGCGCCAGCAGCCAAGGTCGTCGGCTTCAAGAGACCCAGTACTTC. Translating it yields CASSQGRRLQETQYF.

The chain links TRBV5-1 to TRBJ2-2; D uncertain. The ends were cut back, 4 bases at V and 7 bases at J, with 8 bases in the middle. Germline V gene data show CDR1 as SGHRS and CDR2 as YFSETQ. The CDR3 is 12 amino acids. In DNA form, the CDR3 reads TGCGCCAGCAGCACCCTTAGCGGGGAGCTGTTTTTT. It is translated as CASSTLSGELFF.